The 30 T cell receptor beta chains given below trace back to one sample, sequenced in a study of regulatory T cells in long-lasting Graves disease. The TCR beta library used iRepertoire HTBI primers with Arm-PCR amplification of CDR3. One entry per CDR3 protein, called by TCRdb with MiXCR from the multiplex PCR reads. Of hundreds of thousands of distinct CDR3 sequences in the sample, about 15% are singletons; the top ten hold around 19%. Documented time point: newly diagnosed GD, antithyroid drugs for less than 3 months. Following extraction of RNA from PBMCs, that RNA was used to make the TCR library. This same sample was also taken into another study, of T cells in Graves' hyperthyroidism and ophthalmopathy.

This specimen was peripheral blood mononuclear cells (PBMCs), taken at new diagnosis, from a patient treated with antithyroid drugs. The receptors derive from a woman in her 30s with Graves disease.

The chain has TRBV4-2 and TRBJ2-2; D call uncertain. Trimming took 0 bases from V and 0 from J, leaving 8 bases between them. The CDR3 consists of 16 residues. Germline loops: CDR1 LGHNA, CDR2 YNFKEQ. CDR3 DNA: TGTGCCAGCAGCCAAGATTTTAGCACGAACACCGGGGAGCTGTTTTTT. Encoded protein: CASSQDFSTNTGELFF.

As regards this clonotype: This may stem from a read error, because a much larger clone lies one nucleotide away. CDR3 nucleotides: TGTGCCGGCAGCGTATTGGAGGGGCACGGCTACACCTTC. Its translation: CAGSVLEGHGYTF. This chain uses TRBV9 with TRBJ1-2, with a possible D match to TRBD1 (5 bases). The CDR3 runs 13 residues. Germline loops: CDR1 SGDLS, CDR2 YYNGEE.

This clonotype was observed a few times. The V gene is TRBV12-3 or TRBV12-4, the J gene TRBJ1-2; no firm D call. V lost 6 bases and J lost 5, with 13 bases in between. The CDR3 loop spans 13 amino acids. This CDR3 reads CASSGRQVYGYTF. In DNA, the CDR3 is TGTGCCAGCAGCGGGCGGCAAGTATATGGCTACACCTTC.

This clonotype was seen ten or more times. This chain connects TRBV27 to TRBJ2-1, with 8 bases matching TRBD2. V lost 3 bases and J lost 4; bases outside the gene matches: 5. The CDR3 length is 15 residues. The germline gives CDR1 MNHEY, CDR2 SMNVEV (reference sequence). CDR3 bases: TGTGCCAGCAGTTTGGCCTCTAGCGGGTACAATGAGCAGTTCTTC. This codes for CASSLASSGYNEQFF.

Concerning this clonotype: At one boundary the junction diverges from the germline segment, which might be a read error. This chain uses TRBV5-1 with TRBJ1-2, with 9 bases aligning to TRBD1. Germline V gene lookup returns CDR1 SGHRS and CDR2 YFSETQ. The CDR3 extends over 15 amino acids. In nucleotides, the CDR3 is TGTGCCAGCAGCTTGGACAGGGGTTATATGGATGGCTACACCTTC. Translation gives CASSLDRGYMDGYTF.

The table lists this clonotype with many counts. The chain carries TRBV5-1 and TRBJ1-1, with TRBD1 as a possible D gene (5 bases). CDR3 length: 14 residues. Deletions cut 0 bases from V and 3 bases from J, with 9 bases between. In germline, CDR1 is SGHRS, CDR2 YFSETQ. CDR3 sequence: CASSLGQTDTEAFF. CDR3 sequence (DNA): TGCGCCAGCAGCTTGGGACAGACTGACACTGAAGCTTTCTTT.

The table lists this clonotype with many counts. This chain joins TRBV28 and TRBJ2-7; the D gene is possibly TRBD2 (6 bases). Germline V CDR1 and CDR2: MDHEN, SYDVKM. Deletions cut 8 bases from V and 2 bases from J, with 10 bases between. This CDR3 has 12 residues. CDR3 amino acids: CASRLDTYEQYF. The CDR3 DNA reads TGTGCCAGCCGACTAGATACCTACGAGCAGTACTTC. The whole variable domain, remainder taken from reference TRBV28 and TRBJ2-7, is DVKVTQSSRYLVKRTGEKVFLECVQDMDHENMFWYRQDPGLGLRLIYFSYDVKMKEKGDIPEGYSVSREKKERFSLILESASTNQTSMYLCASRLDTYEQYFGPGTRLTVT.

This clonotype showed up just a few times. The chain links TRBV25-1 to TRBJ1-2; possibly TRBD1 for D (5 bases). V gave up 4 bases and J gave up 7 bases, with 10 bases separating them. Per the germline V gene, CDR1 is MGHDK and CDR2 is SYGVNS. The CDR3 sequence is 12 residues long. CDR3 sequence (DNA): TGTGCCAGCAGTGGGGACGGCGTTGGCTACACCTTC. The encoded protein is CASSGDGVGYTF.

This clonotype was observed a handful of times. The chain recombines TRBV7-3 with TRBJ1-6; D ambiguous. There are 15 residues in the CDR3. The germline V and J ends were trimmed by 1 base and 9 bases, with 13 bases remaining between them. The germline V gene has CDR1 SGHTA and CDR2 FQGTGA. CDR3 coding DNA: TGTGCCAGCAGCTTAATTTCGGGGAGATCTTCACCCCTCCACTTT. It encodes CASSLISGRSSPLHF.

This clonotype turned up a few times. This chain connects TRBV4-2 to TRBJ2-7; tentative D call: TRBD2 (5 bases). CDR1 LGHNA and CDR2 YNFKEQ come from the germline V gene. The CDR3 is 15 amino acids. Trimming pared 2 bases from V and 0 bases from J, leaving 11 bases between. The chain's CDR3 is CASSQLASSSYEQYF. The CDR3 nucleotides are TGTGCCAGCAGCCAACTAGCTTCTAGCTCCTACGAGCAGTACTTC.

This clonotype was seen at least ten times. This chain connects TRBV2 to TRBJ2-3, with 11 bases that match TRBD2. The DNA end favors TRBJ2-7, so the J call may be wrong. This CDR3 comprises 16 residues. Germline-derived CDR1 and CDR2 are SNHLY and FYNNEI. In nucleotides, the CDR3 is TGTGCCAGCAGTGAGGGACTAGCGGTGACAGGGAGCGAGCAGTACTTC. It codes for CASSEGLAVTGSEQYF.

This clonotype was found a few times. This chain links TRBV5-6 with TRBJ2-5; D gene uncertain. Trimming removed 2 bases at V and 9 bases at J, with 17 bases between. The CDR3 is 14 amino acids. Germline CDR1 and CDR2: SGHDT and YYEEEE. CDR3 residues: CASSFYTQVVAQYF. The CDR3 nucleotides read TGTGCCAGCAGCTTTTACACCCAAGTAGTGGCCCAGTACTTC.

As to this clonotype: A much larger clone is a single base away; this may be a read error. This is likely a read error, given that the CDR3 carries no conserved phenylalanine or tryptophan at its end. This chain connects TRBV11-2 to TRBJ2-1; D gene uncertain. Trimming left V 2 bases short and J 7 bases short, with 6 bases between. This CDR3 region has 12 residues. The germline gives CDR1 SGHAT, CDR2 FQNNGV. In DNA form, the CDR3 reads TGTGCCAGCAGCTTAACGGCTAATGAGCAGTTCTTA. Amino acids: CASSLTANEQFL.

This clonotype was recorded a few times. V gene TRBV3-1 combines with J gene TRBJ1-2; D is perhaps TRBD1 (6 bases). CDR1 and CDR2 (germline): LGHDT, YNNKEL (reference sequence). CDR3 size: 16 residues. Trimming cost V 9 bases and J 0 bases, with 20 bases left between them. The CDR3 protein is CARGTGIGTPNYGYTF. The CDR3 DNA reads as TGTGCCAGGGGAACAGGGATAGGTACCCCTAACTATGGCTACACCTTC.

This clonotype was picked up many times. The chain couples TRBV20-1 to TRBJ2-2, with 8 bases lining up with TRBD2. V lost 6 bases and J lost 5; bases outside the gene matches: 11. CDR1 DFQATT and CDR2 SNEGSKA come from the germline V gene (reference sequence). This CDR3 has 15 amino acids. CDR3 protein: CSAELAEVGTGELFF. The CDR3 DNA is TGCAGTGCCGAACTAGCGGAAGTGGGGACCGGGGAGCTGTTTTTT.

This clonotype was picked up a small number of times. This sequence joins TRBV30 and TRBJ1-2; 8 nucleotides align to TRBD1. The CDR3 sequence is 12 residues long. Germline CDR1 GTSNPN, CDR2 SVGIG (reference sequence). After removal of 2 bases from V and 7 bases from J, the junction contained 3 bases not matched to a gene. DNA of the CDR3: TGTGCCTGGAGTTATACAGGGGGTGGCTACACCTTC. Protein: CAWSYTGGGYTF. The full variable domain, in which reference TRBV30 and TRBJ1-2 provide the parts outside the CDR3, is SQTIHQWPATLVQPVGSPLSLECTVEGTSNPNLYWYRQAAGRGLQLLFYSVGIGQISSEVPQNLSASRPQDRQFILSSKKLLLSDSGFYLCAWSYTGGGYTFGSGTRLTVV.

In this sample, this clonotype turned up a few times. A much larger clone lies a single base off, so this may be a read error. Lacking the conserved final phenylalanine or tryptophan, this CDR3 likely reflects a read error. The rearrangement joins TRBV6-5 to TRBJ2-1; D ambiguous. With 2 bases removed from V and 3 bases from J, the gap between germline ends came to 20 bases. From germline, CDR1 is MNHEY and CDR2 SVGAGI. CDR3 size: 18 residues. This CDR3 is CASSYGSAPTSNYNEQFY. CDR3 nucleotides: TGTGCCAGCAGTTACGGTTCGGCCCCTACGTCAAACTACAATGAGCAGTTCTAC.

This clonotype was counted between two and nine times. In DNA, the CDR3 is TGTGCCAGCAGCTTAGGGACTAGCGGGACGATCTACGAGCAGTACTTC. Its protein product is CASSLGTSGTIYEQYF. The chain combines TRBV11-1 with TRBJ2-7; 12 positions match TRBD2. The J segment lost 3 bases and the V segment lost 1 base, leaving 4 bases of the junction unmatched. CDR3 length equals 16 residues. The germline V gene has CDR1 SGHAT and CDR2 FQDESV (reference sequence).

The chain combines TRBV5-1 with TRBJ1-1; 12 bases are shared with TRBD1. The CDR3 covers 15 residues. Germline lookup yields CDR1 SGHRS and CDR2 YFSETQ. Unmatched junction bases numbered 9, after V lost 7 bases and J lost 5 bases. The CDR3 DNA follows: TGCGCCAGCGAGGGACAGGGGGCGCTAGGAACTGAAGCTTTCTTT. Amino acid sequence: CASEGQGALGTEAFF.

V gene TRBV7-9 combines with J gene TRBJ2-7; D assignment may be TRBD1 or TRBD2 (6 bases each). Germline loops: CDR1 SEHNR, CDR2 FQNEAQ (reference sequence). V shed 7 bases and J shed 7 bases, with 23 bases lying between them. The CDR3 is 15 residues long. In DNA, the CDR3 is TGTGCCAGCACCCAAGAGGGCCGGGGGCGCGGGGAGCAGTACTTC. Amino acids: CASTQEGRGRGEQYF. Full variable domain (missing parts from reference TRBV7-9 and TRBJ2-7): DTGVSQNPRHKITKRGQNVTFRCDPISEHNRLYWYRQTLGQGPEFLTYFQNEAQLEKSRLLSDRFSAERPKGSFSTLEIQRTEQGDSAMYLCASTQEGRGRGEQYFGPGTRLTVT.

The V call is TRBV9, the J call TRBJ1-3, with D maybe TRBD1 (5 bases). The CDR3 runs to 16 residues. The V and J ends lost 0 bases and 3 bases respectively, with 13 bases between them. CDR1 and CDR2 (germline): SGDLS, YYNGEE. The CDR3 DNA reads as TGTGCCAGCAGCGTAGTTGGAGGACATGTTGGAAACACCATATATTTT. Amino acids: CASSVVGGHVGNTIYF.

In its sample, this clonotype was seen a few times. The gene calls are TRBV20-1 and TRBJ1-1; maybe TRBD1 (6 bases). The V gene lost 4 bases and the J gene lost 4 bases, with 16 bases spanning the gap. From germline, CDR1 is DFQATT and CDR2 SNEGSKA (reference sequence). The CDR3 runs to 14 residues. The CDR3 region has the DNA TGCAGTGCTAAAGCAGGAGGGGGATCCACTGAAGCTTTCTTT. Amino acid sequence: CSAKAGGGSTEAFF.

This clonotype was counted at least ten times. The CDR3 is CASSPRIQGDSYNEQFF. In nucleotides, the CDR3 is TGTGCCAGCAGCCCCCGGATACAGGGGGATTCCTACAATGAGCAGTTCTTC. The rearrangement uses TRBV7-8 and TRBJ2-1, with 8 positions matching TRBD1. The CDR3 consists of 17 residues. The ends lost 5 bases at V and 1 base at J; junction bases unmatched: 10. Germline-derived CDR1 and CDR2 are SGHVS and FQNEAQ. Drawing the rest from reference TRBV7-8 and TRBJ2-1, the complete variable domain is GAGVSQSPRYKVAKRGQDVALRCDPISGHVSLFWYQQALGQGPEFLTYFQNEAQLDKSGLPSDRFFAERPEGSVSTLKIQRTQQEDSAVYLCASSPRIQGDSYNEQFFGPGTRLTVL.

The chain has TRBV19 and TRBJ1-5; D is uncertain. Germline values: CDR1 LNHDA, CDR2 SQIVND (reference sequence). The CDR3 contains 15 residues. With 7 bases removed from V and 7 bases from J, the gap between germline ends came to 20 bases. CDR3 protein: CASTSAGYGPQPQHF. The CDR3, as DNA: TGTGCCAGTACTTCCGCCGGATATGGCCCCCAGCCCCAGCATTTT.

The rearrangement links TRBV10-3 to TRBJ2-3; TRBD2 is a possible D gene (5 bases). Germline V CDR1 and CDR2: ENHRY, SYGVKD. Trimming pared 6 bases from V and 2 bases from J, leaving 6 bases between. The CDR3 contains 12 residues. CDR3 loop: CAIRDFTDTQYF. CDR3 sequence (DNA): TGTGCCATCAGGGACTTCACAGATACGCAGTATTTT.

Comment on this clonotype: It is unclear where the CDR3 begins or ends on the DNA, so no DNA is shown, and the CDR3 is as TCRdb lists it. The chain recombines TRBV28 with TRBJ2-2; the table assigns TRBD1, which was not confirmed against the DNA. Per germline, CDR1 MDHEN and CDR2 SYDVKM. The CDR3 region is 24 residues in length, termini included. CDR3 residues: CASSYDRDREDEQYFGPDTGELFF.

This clonotype was counted between two and nine times. The CDR3 DNA sequence: TGTGCCAGCAGCTACCAGGACAGGGACCGCGAGCAGTACTTC. The encoded protein is CASSYQDRDREQYF. The chain joins TRBV5-5 to TRBJ2-7; 8 nucleotides match TRBD1. Germline V gene sequence: CDR1 SGHKS, CDR2 YYEKEE (reference sequence). The V segment lost 3 bases and the J segment 6 bases; nucleotides outside the gene matches: 8. This CDR3 is built from 14 residues.

V usage is TRBV20-1 and J usage is TRBJ2-1, with D perhaps TRBD1 or TRBD2 (5 bases each). Germline V gene sequence: CDR1 DFQATT, CDR2 SNEGSKA (reference sequence). The CDR3 contains 13 residues. V lost 4 bases and J lost 6, with 13 bases in between. The CDR3 sequence is CSAKDTAGNEQFF. The CDR3 nucleotides read TGCAGTGCTAAGGACACCGCGGGCAATGAGCAGTTCTTC.

The chain has TRBV29-1 and TRBJ1-1; no firm D call. The CDR3 sequence is 12 residues long. The germline V and J ends were trimmed by 0 bases and 7 bases, with 9 bases remaining between them. The germline gives CDR1 SQVTM, CDR2 ANQGSEA. The DNA of the CDR3 is TGCAGCGTTGAAGAACGGGGTCGTGAAGCTTTCTTT. Translated: CSVEERGREAFF.

This clonotype was observed a handful of times. The chain carries TRBV18 and TRBJ1-4; D is uncertain. V lost 1 base and J lost 6, with 18 bases in between. CDR3 size: 17 residues. The germline gives CDR1 KGHSH, CDR2 LQKENI. Here the CDR3 DNA reads TGTGCCAGCTCACCACTTGACGTTTATAAGACGGATGAAAAACTGTTTTTT. Amino acid sequence: CASSPLDVYKTDEKLFF.